This is a list of T cell receptor beta chains from one sample in a study of blood T cell repertoires in COVID-19. Measured with immunoSEQ multiplex PCR; TCRdb has only the in-frame clones, and not every one. The sample yields 250,000 to 300,000 clones, 70% to 90% seen once. Sequenced sample: peripheral blood. These receptors were taken from a woman aged 25-40 years with COVID-19, enrolled during active disease. Each CDR3 is given with its conserved first and last residue. The order of the fields is V gene, J gene, D gene, clone size, CDR3 protein, CDR3 DNA. D genes are given only for firm matches. Clone size is stated in some rows and not others, as once, few, many or a class when expanded.

V: TRBV4-2
J: TRBJ2-1
D: .
size: .
CDR3: CASSQRILRGLYNEQFF
DNA: TGTGCCAGCAGCCAACGGATATTGCGGGGGCTTTACAATGAGCAGTTCTTC

V: TRBV13
J: TRBJ1-1
D: .
size: .
CDR3: CASSFPETGNTEAFF
DNA: TGTGCCAGCAGCTTCCCCGAGACTGGGAACACTGAAGCTTTCTTT

V: TRBV7-6
J: TRBJ2-5
D: TRBD2
size: .
CDR3: CASSLVHTLAGGIKTQYF
DNA: TGTGCCAGCAGCTTAGTCCACACCCTAGCGGGGGGGATAAAGACCCAGTACTTC

V: TRBV6-5
J: TRBJ2-5
D: .
size: .
CDR3: CASSPRGRKTQYF
DNA: TGTGCCAGCAGTCCCAGGGGGAGGAAGACCCAGTACTTC

V: TRBV29-1
J: TRBJ2-1
D: .
size: few
CDR3: CSVGAFYGYNEQFF
DNA: TGCAGCGTTGGAGCCTTCTACGGTTACAATGAGCAGTTCTTC

V: TRBV3-1/TRBV3-2
J: TRBJ1-2
D: .
size: .
CDR3: CASSFRVDGYTF
DNA: TGTGCCAGCAGCTTCAGGGTTGATGGCTACACCTTC

V: TRBV11-3
J: TRBJ1-2
D: TRBD1
size: .
CDR3: CASSSQGARAYGYTF
DNA: TGTGCCAGCAGCTCCCAGGGGGCGCGGGCCTATGGCTACACCTTC

V: TRBV14
J: TRBJ2-7
D: TRBD1
size: .
CDR3: CASSPGGWGLYYEQYF
DNA: TGTGCCAGCAGCCCAGGGGGTTGGGGGCTATACTACGAGCAGTACTTC

V: TRBV5-1
J: TRBJ2-7
D: .
size: .
CDR3: CASSALQGSYEQYF
DNA: TGCGCCAGCAGCGCGCTTCAGGGGTCCTACGAGCAGTACTTC

V: TRBV11-3
J: TRBJ2-3
D: TRBD2
size: .
CDR3: CASSPGLAGETDTQYF
DNA: TGTGCCAGCAGCCCAGGACTAGCGGGGGAGACAGATACGCAGTATTTT

V: TRBV3-1/TRBV3-2
J: TRBJ1-2
D: .
size: few
CDR3: CASTKRSLGTGIYGYTF
DNA: TGTGCCAGCACCAAACGAAGTCTGGGAACAGGGATCTATGGCTACACCTTC

V: TRBV11-2
J: TRBJ1-6
D: .
size: .
CDR3: CASSPGIISPLHF
DNA: TGTGCCAGCAGCCCCGGGATCATTTCACCCCTCCACTTT

V: TRBV27
J: TRBJ1-4
D: .
size: .
CDR3: CASSNFDSFNEKLFF
DNA: TGTGCCAGCAGCAACTTTGACAGTTTTAATGAAAAACTGTTTTTT

V: TRBV27
J: TRBJ2-5
D: .
size: .
CDR3: CASSLGGGLQETQYF
DNA: TGTGCCAGCAGTTTGGGGGGGGGCTTGCAAGAGACCCAGTACTTC

V: TRBV24-1
J: TRBJ2-5
D: TRBD2
size: .
CDR3: CATAAGEYQETQYF
DNA: TGTGCCACCGCAGCGGGGGAGTACCAAGAGACCCAGTACTTC

V: TRBV10-3
J: TRBJ2-1
D: TRBD1
size: .
CDR3: CAISESARTGTRGEQFF
DNA: TGTGCCATCAGTGAGTCGGCCCGGACAGGGACAAGGGGTGAGCAGTTCTTC

V: TRBV20-1
J: TRBJ2-7
D: .
size: .
CDR3: CSARDLRLEYF
DNA: TGCAGTGCTAGAGATCTGAGACTTGAGTACTTC

V: TRBV3-1/TRBV3-2
J: TRBJ1-5
D: .
size: .
CDR3: CASSQGSGAPNQPQHF
DNA: TGTGCCAGCAGCCAAGGCTCAGGGGCGCCCAATCAGCCCCAGCATTTT